The clone carrying this T cell receptor beta chain was seen only a few times. The data were obtained in a study of T cells in Graves' hyperthyroidism and ophthalmopathy. The TCR beta CDR3 regions underwent amplification using RNA transcripts as the source. Initially, a first-round RT-PCR of the TCR CDR3 employed the HTBI primer set. TCRdb re-called the multiplex PCR reads with MiXCR, one entry per CDR3 protein. The sample yields fewer than 850,000 distinct CDR3 sequences, 15% to 20% seen once. This sequence was found in a man aged 45 to 65 with Graves' hyperthyroidism. Sequencing was performed on blood.

CDR3 region: CASRWSRGNQETQYF. CDR3 sequence (DNA): TGTGCCAGCAGGTGGTCTAGAGGGAACCAAGAGACCCAGTACTTC. The rearrangement joins TRBV28 to TRBJ2-5; tentative D call: TRBD2 (5 bases). Germline V gene lookup returns CDR1 MDHEN and CDR2 SYDVKM. The length of the CDR3 is 15 residues. With 6 bases removed from V and 0 bases from J, the gap between germline ends came to 14 bases.